This TCR beta chain was retrieved from a study of blood T cell repertoires in COVID-19. Across the study: COVID-19 samples, acute and convalescent, were from the United States, Italy and Spain. T cells, B-cell-depleted T cells, or PBMCs supplied cDNA or gDNA.

Germline V gives CDR1 MNHNY, CDR2 SVGAGI (reference sequence). CDR3 size: 14 residues. The junction had 8 bases not matched to a gene; V was cut back by 2 bases and J by 9 bases. The authors' processing: It was from reference gene primer amplification that nucleated cell counts were estimated. Repertoires were generated with immunoSEQ multiplex PCR, while TCRdb's copy carries only in-frame clones and drops some. V, J and clone size are those of that table, while D and trimming were read from the DNA. The data show 100,000 to 150,000 clones, with more than 75% seen just once and more than 1.5% held by the top ten.

The source material was peripheral blood. The receptor comes from a human donor in a cohort sampled during active COVID-19. The V gene is TRBV6-6, the J gene TRBJ1-2; 8 nucleotides match TRBD1. Here the CDR3 reads CASSYRDRPRRYTF. CDR3 bases: TGTGCCAGCAGTTACCGGGACAGGCCTCGCCGCTACACCTTC.